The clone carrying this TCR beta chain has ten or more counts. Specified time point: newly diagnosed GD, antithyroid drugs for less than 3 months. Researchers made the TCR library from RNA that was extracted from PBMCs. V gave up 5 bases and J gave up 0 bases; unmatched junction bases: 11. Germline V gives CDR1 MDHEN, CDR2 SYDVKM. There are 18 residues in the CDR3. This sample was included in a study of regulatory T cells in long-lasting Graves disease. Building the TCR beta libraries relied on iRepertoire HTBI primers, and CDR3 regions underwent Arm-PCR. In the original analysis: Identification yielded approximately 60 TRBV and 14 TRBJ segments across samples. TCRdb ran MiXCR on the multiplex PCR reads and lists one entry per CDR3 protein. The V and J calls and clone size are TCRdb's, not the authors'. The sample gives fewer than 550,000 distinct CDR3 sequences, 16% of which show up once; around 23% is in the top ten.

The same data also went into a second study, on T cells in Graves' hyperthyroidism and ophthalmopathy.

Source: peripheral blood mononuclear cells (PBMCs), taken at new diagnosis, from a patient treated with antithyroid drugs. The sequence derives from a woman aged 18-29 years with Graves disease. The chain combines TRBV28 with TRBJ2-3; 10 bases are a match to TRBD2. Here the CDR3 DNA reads TGTGCCAGCAGTCCCCCACTAGCGGGATTCCCTAGCACAGATACGCAGTATTTT. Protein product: CASSPPLAGFPSTDTQYF. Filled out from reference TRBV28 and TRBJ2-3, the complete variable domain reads DVKVTQSSRYLVKRTGEKVFLECVQDMDHENMFWYRQDPGLGLRLIYFSYDVKMKEKGDIPEGYSVSREKKERFSLILESASTNQTSMYLCASSPPLAGFPSTDTQYFGPGTRLTVL.